The present entry profiles one TCR beta chain with its context. The protocol was immunoSEQ multiplex PCR, while the TCRdb copy is restricted to in-frame clones and leaves out a portion. The sample includes about 56,000 clones, 90% to 95% of them seen just once. The record originates from a study of technical replicates of blood from a handful of donors. Germline V gene sequence: CDR1 SGHNT, CDR2 YYREEE (reference sequence). The CDR3 consists of 18 residues. V lost 4 bases to trimming and J lost 2 bases; unmatched junction nucleotides: 12. The rearrangement joins TRBV5-4 to TRBJ2-6, with 7 bases aligning to TRBD2. The sequence was collected from a human donor in good health. Some clones in this sample may be carry-over from other donors' samples. The material sequenced was PBMCs. This CDR3 reads CASSPGLTYRAGANVLTF. DNA for the CDR3: TGTGCCAGCAGCCCGGGACTAACGTATCGGGCTGGGGCCAACGTCCTGACTTTC.